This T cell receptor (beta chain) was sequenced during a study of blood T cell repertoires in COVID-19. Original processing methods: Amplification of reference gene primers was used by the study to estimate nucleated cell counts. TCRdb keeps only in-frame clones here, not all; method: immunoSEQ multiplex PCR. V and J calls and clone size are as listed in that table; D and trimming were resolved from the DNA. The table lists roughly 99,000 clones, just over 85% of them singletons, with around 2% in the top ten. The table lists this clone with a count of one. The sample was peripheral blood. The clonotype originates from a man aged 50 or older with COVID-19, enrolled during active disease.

For the CDR3, the DNA is TGTGCCAGCAGTGAATGGGCTGATAGCAATCAGCCCCAGCATTTT. This sequence encodes CASSEWADSNQPQHF. The rearrangement links TRBV2 to TRBJ1-5; D is unresolved. CDR3 size: 15 residues. The V end was cut by 2 bases, the J end by 0 bases, with 8 bases between. Germline V lookup: CDR1 SNHLY, CDR2 FYNNEI.